This T cell receptor (beta chain) was identified during a study of early T cells in non-severe SARS-CoV-2 infection. This clonotype was observed at least ten times. TCRdb recomputed calls from the 5' RACE reads with MiXCR, one row per CDR3 protein. The sample holds tens of thousands of distinct CDR3 sequences, approximately 12% seen once. With 4 bases clipped from V and 1 base from J, the junction kept 1 base outside the gene matches. Germline V CDR1 and CDR2: SQVTM, ANQGSEA. The CDR3 length is 12 residues. The receptor was derived from an adult who was a healthcare worker with PCR-confirmed SARS-CoV-2 infection or an uninfected control (not recorded which). The V and J genes are TRBV29-1 and TRBJ2-7, with 7 bases lining up with TRBD1. Sequencing input: whole blood. The CDR3 region is CSVGRGSYEQYF. In nucleotides, the CDR3 is TGCAGCGTTGGCAGGGGGTCCTACGAGCAGTACTTC.